The T cell receptor delta chain under discussion was sequenced for a study of gamma-delta T cells after stem cell transplantation (TCRdb year 2016). Taken from the germline V gene, the CDR1 and CDR2 loops are GEAIGNYY and EKD. Spanning cysteine to phenylalanine, the CDR3 consists of 18 amino acids. Just the 54-base CDR3 DNA is kept, in frame starting at base 1. The library relied on RT-PCR. The sample was run on an Illumina MiSeq. TCRdb reran clone calling on the public reads with CATT; rows sharing one DNA sequence were then combined. Here the sample has 2,500 to 3,500 delta-chain clones; 1.5% to 2% occur a single time. The ten largest clones represent about two fifths of the sample. This clone occurred many times. This receptor's antigen is unknown. It differs at one base from a far larger clone, so likely a read error.

Here the chain combines TRDV2 and TRDJ1; a tentative D match to TRDD3 spans 5 bases. The sample consisted of gamma-delta T cells. The sequence was obtained from a human donor. It is not recorded whose cells these are; they may come from a transplant donor. The DNA sequence follows: TGTGCCCGTGACACCGCTGGGTGGGGACCAACTTACACCGATAAACTCATCTTT. This translates into CARDTAGWGPTYTDKLIF.